There are many counts of the clone carrying this T cell receptor beta chain. This specimen comes from a study of early T cells in non-severe SARS-CoV-2 infection. MiXCR, run by TCRdb on the 5' RACE reads, gives a single entry per CDR3 protein. The sample includes 90,000 or so distinct CDR3 sequences, under 15% of them seen just once. Germline CDR1 SEHNR, CDR2 FQNEAQ (reference sequence). This CDR3 region has 15 residues. V gave up 0 bases and J gave up 2 bases; unmatched junction bases: 2. The sequenced sample consisted of whole blood. The chain combines TRBV7-9 with TRBJ2-5; 8 bases line up with TRBD2. The sequence was obtained from an adult who was a healthcare worker with PCR-confirmed SARS-CoV-2 infection or an uninfected control (not recorded which). The CDR3 region has the DNA TGTGCCAGCAGCTTAGCTAGCGGGACGCAAGAGACCCAGTACTTC. Translation: CASSLASGTQETQYF.